One sample yielded the 8 T cell receptor beta chains listed below, sequenced in a study of shared clonotypes between healthy human individuals. Assay used: immunoSEQ multiplex PCR; TCRdb lists only in-frame clones, some missing. Of under 1,900,000 clones in the sample, approximately 98.5% are singletons; the top ten hold 0.36%. The source material was naive CD4+ T cells sorted from blood. Sample subset: CD45RA+ positively selected. These receptors all come from a man aged 25 to 40 in good health.

The J gene is TRBJ2-7, the V gene TRBV11-2; 14 bases line up with TRBD2. Trimming cost V 4 bases and J 1 base; bases outside gene matches: 6. The CDR3 has 17 amino acids. Germline assignment: CDR1 SGHAT and CDR2 FQNNGV. The chain's CDR3 is CASSSGLAGGMSYEQYF. The CDR3 DNA sequence: TGTGCCAGCAGCTCTGGACTAGCGGGAGGAATGTCCTACGAGCAGTACTTC.

This sequence joins TRBV7-2 and TRBJ2-1; no firm D call. Trimming shortened V by 1 base and J by 6 bases, and 10 bases separated the two germline ends. Germline values: CDR1 SGHTA, CDR2 FQGNSA. The CDR3 runs to 14 residues. CDR3: CASSLVEWGNEQFF. Written as DNA, the CDR3 is TGTGCCAGCAGCTTAGTAGAATGGGGCAATGAGCAGTTCTTC.

The rearrangement links TRBV5-1 to TRBJ2-5, with unresolved D. The CDR3 is made up of 13 amino acids. Trimming removed 1 base at V and 5 bases at J, with 9 bases between. Germline V gives CDR1 SGHRS, CDR2 YFSETQ. CDR3: CASSLMVEETQYF. The CDR3 DNA is TGCGCCAGCAGCTTGATGGTTGAGGAGACCCAGTACTTC.

About this clone: This sample includes further DNA sequences coding for the same CDR3. The J gene is TRBJ2-2, the V gene TRBV29-1, with TRBD2 identical over 11 bases. The CDR3 consists of 13 residues. J was trimmed by 5 bases and V by 6 bases; bases with no gene match: 2. Germline CDR1 is SQVTM and CDR2 is ANQGSEA. CDR3 coding DNA: TGCAGCGTGGGGACTAGCGGAACCGGGGAGCTGTTTTTT. Translating gives CSVGTSGTGELFF.

V and J are TRBV18 and TRBJ2-7; D is possibly TRBD2 (6 bases). The CDR3 has 15 residues. V was trimmed by 1 base and J by 0 bases, leaving 10 bases between them. Looked up from germline, CDR1 is KGHSH and CDR2 is LQKENI. The CDR3 is CASSPRAGISYEQYF. DNA of the CDR3: TGTGCCAGCTCACCACGGGCGGGGATCTCCTACGAGCAGTACTTC.

V usage is TRBV6-6 and J usage is TRBJ2-6; a weak D match, TRBD2 (5 bases). V lost 2 bases, J lost 1 base, and 9 bases lay in between. CDR3 length: 16 amino acids. Germline CDR1 MNHNY, CDR2 SVGAGI (reference sequence). This CDR3 is CASSYLTRSGANVLTF. CDR3 bases: TGTGCCAGCAGTTACCTTACTAGATCTGGGGCCAACGTCCTGACTTTC.

The chain carries TRBV27 and TRBJ2-5, with 9 bases fitting TRBD1. With V trimmed by 0 bases and J by 5 bases, 4 bases remained unmatched. The germline V gene encodes CDR1 MNHEY and CDR2 SMNVEV (reference sequence). The CDR3 contains 15 residues. The CDR3 DNA sequence: TGTGCCAGCAGTTTATCGACAGGGGGTCGGGAGACCCAGTACTTC. Its protein product is CASSLSTGGRETQYF.

J is TRBJ1-2 and V is TRBV25-1; 11 bases agree with TRBD1. Germline V gives CDR1 MGHDK, CDR2 SYGVNS. The CDR3 spans 14 residues. V was pared by 3 bases and J by 6 bases, with 3 bases of the junction left unmatched. CDR3 DNA: TGTGCCAGCAGTGAGGACAGGGGGCCGAATGGCTACACCTTC. Its protein is CASSEDRGPNGYTF.